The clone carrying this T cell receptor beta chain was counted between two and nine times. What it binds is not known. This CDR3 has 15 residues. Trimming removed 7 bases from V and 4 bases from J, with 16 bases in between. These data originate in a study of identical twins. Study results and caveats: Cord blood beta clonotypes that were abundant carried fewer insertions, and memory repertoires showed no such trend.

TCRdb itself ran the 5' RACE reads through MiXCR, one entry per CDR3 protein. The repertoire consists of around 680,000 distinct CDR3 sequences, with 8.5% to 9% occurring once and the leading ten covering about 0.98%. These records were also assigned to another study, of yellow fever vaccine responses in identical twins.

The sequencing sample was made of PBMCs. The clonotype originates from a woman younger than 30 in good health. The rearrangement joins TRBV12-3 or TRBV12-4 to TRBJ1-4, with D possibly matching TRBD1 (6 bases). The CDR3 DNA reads TGTGCCAGCACCCCGGGGAGAGGGGGTAATGAAAAACTGTTTTTT. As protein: CASTPGRGGNEKLFF.